Listed below are T cell receptor beta chains from one sample, sequenced in a study of blood T cell repertoires in COVID-19. Measured with immunoSEQ multiplex PCR; TCRdb has only the in-frame clones, and not every one. The sample has about 100,000 clones; over 85% are singletons. Source material: peripheral blood. These receptor sequences come from a woman in her fifties or sixties with COVID-19, enrolled during active disease. The CDR3 runs from the conserved cysteine through the conserved F or W. Fields, in order: D gene, clone size, V gene, J gene, CDR3 protein, CDR3 DNA. A D gene is named only where the DNA matches it firmly. Clone size appears in some rows only: once, few, many, or a class for an expanded clone.

>NA|NA|TRBV2|TRBJ1-1
CASSLRSGAEAFF
TGTGCCAGCAGCCTACGTTCAGGGGCTGAAGCTTTCTTT
>NA|NA|TRBV9|TRBJ1-2
CASSAQDVGGYTF
TGTGCCAGCAGCGCCCAGGATGTGGGCGGCTACACCTTC
>TRBD2|NA|TRBV6-2/TRBV6-3|TRBJ2-7
CASSYKAGGIYEQYF
TGTGCCAGCAGTTACAAAGCGGGGGGAATATACGAGCAGTACTTC
>TRBD1|NA|TRBV15|TRBJ2-2
CATSTYRGQYTGELFF
TGTGCCACCAGCACCTACAGGGGGCAGTACACCGGGGAGCTGTTTTTT
>NA|NA|TRBV3-1/TRBV3-2|TRBJ1-1
CASSQEERPCGDTEAFF
TGTGCCAGCAGCCAAGAGGAGAGACCCTGCGGGGACACTGAAGCTTTCTTT
>NA|NA|TRBV4-1|TRBJ1-6
CASSQKQGGSPLHF
TGCGCCAGCAGCCAAAAACAGGGTGGATCACCCCTCCACTTT
>NA|NA|TRBV19|TRBJ1-5
CASSITGGRGAREPQHF
TGTGCCAGTAGTATAACGGGTGGCAGGGGTGCCCGTGAGCCCCAGCATTTT
>NA|NA|TRBV7-5|TRBJ1-6
CARSPYPGSSYNSPLHF
TGTGCCAGAAGCCCCTACCCAGGGTCCTCCTATAATTCACCCCTCCACTTT
>TRBD1|NA|TRBV6-5|TRBJ2-2
CASSHRGLNTGELFF
TGTGCCAGCAGTCACAGGGGGCTGAACACCGGGGAGCTGTTTTTT
>NA|NA|TRBV30|TRBJ2-3
CAWSNGQYDTDTQYF
TGTGCCTGGAGTAACGGACAGTACGACACAGATACGCAGTATTTT
>NA|NA|TRBV5-4|TRBJ2-1
CASSWSSNEQFF
TGTGCCAGCAGCTGGAGCAGCAATGAGCAGTTCTTC
>TRBD1|once|TRBV27|TRBJ1-6
CASWPGTGGSPLHF
TGTGCCAGCTGGCCCGGGACAGGGGGCTCACCCCTCCACTTT
>TRBD1|NA|TRBV3-1/TRBV3-2|TRBJ1-1
CASSQGTGRAFF
TGTGCCAGCAGCCAAGGGACAGGTAGGGCTTTCTTT
>NA|NA|TRBV29-1|TRBJ1-2
CSVEVEAEHGYTF
TGCAGCGTTGAAGTAGAGGCAGAACATGGCTACACCTTC
>NA|NA|TRBV15|TRBJ2-4
CATSRESGWGGKNIQYF
TGTGCCACCAGCAGAGAGTCAGGGTGGGGCGGCAAAAACATTCAGTACTTC
>TRBD1|NA|TRBV3-1/TRBV3-2|TRBJ2-5
CASSQDTDRGKTQYF
TGTGCCAGCAGCCAAGATACGGACAGGGGGAAGACCCAGTACTTC
>TRBD1|NA|TRBV19|TRBJ1-2
CASSPPDREGYTF
TGTGCCAGTAGTCCACCGGACAGGGAGGGCTACACCTTC
>TRBD2|NA|TRBV12-5|TRBJ2-7
CASGLSGGYEQYF
TGTGCTAGTGGCCTAAGCGGGGGTTACGAGCAGTACTTC
>TRBD1|NA|TRBV28|TRBJ2-7
CASSGDRFNEQYF
TGTGCCAGCAGCGGGGACAGATTCAACGAGCAGTACTTC
>TRBD2|NA|TRBV5-4|TRBJ2-3
CASSLFDPGGNTQYF
TGTGCCAGCAGCTTGTTTGACCCCGGGGGGAATACGCAGTATTTT
>TRBD1|NA|TRBV24-1|TRBJ2-2
CATRETGSTGELFF
TGTGCCACCAGGGAGACAGGGAGCACCGGGGAGCTGTTTTTT
>NA|NA|TRBV27|TRBJ1-4
CASSFLPGTKREKLFF
TGTGCCAGCAGTTTTCTCCCGGGGACAAAGAGGGAAAAACTGTTTTTT
>TRBD1|few|TRBV11-3|TRBJ2-7
CASSFGQGHEQYF
TGTGCCAGCAGCTTCGGACAGGGTCACGAGCAGTACTTC
>TRBD1|NA|TRBV5-8|TRBJ1-5
CASSLTTGYGLWELNQPQHF
TGTGCCAGCAGCCTAACGACAGGGTATGGTTTATGGGAGCTCAATCAGCCCCAGCATTTT
>NA|NA|TRBV5-4|TRBJ2-2
CASSSGTPFANTGELFF
TGTGCCAGCAGCTCCGGGACACCCTTCGCGAACACCGGGGAGCTGTTTTTT
>TRBD2|NA|TRBV5-1|TRBJ2-1
CASSSRTSGGANEQFF
TGCGCCAGCAGCTCGCGGACTAGCGGGGGGGCCAATGAGCAGTTCTTC
>NA|NA|TRBV10-3|TRBJ2-3
CAIVGLPTDTQYF
TGTGCCATCGTGGGCTTACCCACAGATACGCAGTATTTT
>NA|NA|TRBV18|TRBJ1-3
CASSPIAGGAQGGNTIYF
TGTGCCAGCTCACCAATCGCCGGAGGGGCCCAGGGTGGAAACACCATATATTTT
>NA|NA|TRBV5-1|TRBJ2-2
CASSRAQDTGELFF
TGCGCCAGCAGCCGGGCACAGGACACCGGGGAGCTGTTTTTT
>TRBD2|NA|TRBV4-1|TRBJ2-5
CASSQVNMGLARWETQYF
TGCGCCAGCAGCCAAGTTAATATGGGACTAGCGAGATGGGAGACCCAGTACTTC
>TRBD2|NA|TRBV7-2|TRBJ2-7
CASSLLAGGAYEQYF
TGTGCCAGCAGCTTACTAGCGGGGGGCGCCTACGAGCAGTACTTC
>NA|NA|TRBV5-1|TRBJ1-4
CASSPGHSNEKLFF
TGCGCCAGCAGCCCGGGACACTCTAATGAAAAACTGTTTTTT
>TRBD1|once|TRBV6-5|TRBJ1-1
CASRPQGAVNTEAFF
TGTGCCAGCAGACCTCAGGGGGCCGTGAACACTGAAGCTTTCTTT
>NA|NA|TRBV25-1|TRBJ1-6
CASSLYANSPLHF
TGTGCCAGCAGTCTATACGCCAATTCACCCCTCCACTTT
>TRBD2|NA|TRBV6-2/TRBV6-3|TRBJ2-1
CASSYSPSSGGAYNEQFF
TGTGCCAGCAGTTACTCGCCGTCTAGCGGGGGGGCGTACAATGAGCAGTTCTTC
>NA|few|TRBV11-1|TRBJ1-6
CASSPRSDSPLHF
TGTGCCAGCAGCCCTAGATCGGATTCACCCCTCCACTTT
>NA|once|TRBV19|TRBJ1-2
CASNSADRIYGYTF
TGTGCCAGTAATTCCGCTGACAGAATTTATGGCTACACCTTC
>NA|NA|TRBV2|TRBJ1-2
CASSEISQGGTGYTF
TGTGCCAGCAGTGAAATTTCCCAGGGCGGGACTGGCTACACCTTC
>TRBD1|NA|TRBV10-3|TRBJ1-6
CAIKTGGNSPLHF
TGTGCCATCAAGACAGGGGGCAATTCACCCCTCCACTTT
>TRBD2|NA|TRBV14|TRBJ2-3
CASSHGLAGVRDTQYF
TGTGCCAGCAGCCATGGGCTAGCGGGGGTCAGGGATACGCAGTATTTT
>TRBD2|NA|TRBV6-4|TRBJ2-3
CASSDSGGVLNTQYF
TGTGCCAGCAGTGACTCTGGGGGGGTGCTAAATACGCAGTATTTT
>NA|few|TRBV27|TRBJ2-1
CASSLSGQGGGAYNEQFF
TGTGCCAGCAGTTTATCAGGCCAAGGGGGAGGGGCCTACAATGAGCAGTTCTTC
>TRBD1|NA|TRBV5-6|TRBJ1-1
CASSFLTGWESGGTEAFF
TGTGCCAGCAGCTTCCTGACAGGGTGGGAATCGGGTGGCACTGAAGCTTTCTTT
>NA|NA|TRBV27|TRBJ1-3
CASRGLGNTIYF
TGTGCCAGCAGGGGGCTGGGAAACACCATATATTTT
>NA|NA|TRBV29-1|TRBJ1-2
CSVDTGGFGYTF
TGCAGCGTAGACACAGGCGGATTTGGCTACACCTTC
>NA|NA|TRBV7-2|TRBJ1-2
CASSSSGYVPAHGYTF
TGTGCCAGCAGCTCATCAGGGTACGTCCCTGCCCATGGCTACACCTTC
>TRBD2|NA|TRBV19|TRBJ2-3
CASASGDYYTDTQYF
TGTGCCAGCGCCTCCGGGGACTACTACACAGATACGCAGTATTTT
>NA|NA|TRBV20-1|TRBJ1-2
CSASGGVGSHGYTF
TGCAGTGCTAGTGGGGGGGTGGGCTCGCATGGCTACACCTTC
>NA|NA|TRBV15|TRBJ1-2
CATSLRVDYGYTF
TGTGCCACCAGCCTCAGGGTAGACTATGGCTACACCTTC
>TRBD1|NA|TRBV29-1|TRBJ1-2
CSVGRGQTVYGYTF
TGCAGCGTTGGGAGGGGACAGACTGTTTATGGCTACACCTTC
>TRBD1|NA|TRBV7-2|TRBJ2-5
CASSPQTGGGTQYF
TGTGCCAGCAGCCCTCAGACAGGGGGTGGGACCCAGTACTTC
>NA|NA|TRBV29-1|TRBJ1-2
CSAKADRPIYGYTF
TGCAGCGCCAAAGCCGACAGGCCGATCTATGGCTACACCTTC
>NA|NA|TRBV2|TRBJ2-4
CASTNLIQGRAKNIQYF
TGTGCCAGCACCAACCTCATCCAGGGTAGGGCCAAAAACATTCAGTACTTC
>NA|NA|TRBV6-5|TRBJ1-1
CASRDTENTEAFF
TGTGCCAGCCGGGACACCGAGAACACTGAAGCTTTCTTT
>TRBD1|NA|TRBV27|TRBJ1-2
CASSLIQGAGYTF
TGTGCCAGCAGTTTAATCCAGGGGGCCGGCTACACCTTC
>TRBD2|once|TRBV7-2|TRBJ2-1
CASSLSSGPPAGDEQFF
TGTGCCAGCAGCCTTTCCAGCGGTCCCCCAGCGGGGGATGAGCAGTTCTTC
>NA|NA|TRBV6-2/TRBV6-3|TRBJ2-1
CASSKTGTLSYNEQFF
TGTGCCAGCAGTAAAACCGGGACTCTCTCCTACAATGAGCAGTTCTTC
>TRBD2|once|TRBV9|TRBJ2-7
CASSPQGLAESYEQYF
TGTGCCAGCAGCCCCCAAGGACTAGCGGAGTCCTACGAGCAGTACTTC
>NA|few|TRBV9|TRBJ1-1
CASSVDPVGRTEAFF
TGTGCCAGCAGCGTAGACCCGGTGGGGCGGACTGAAGCTTTCTTT
>NA|NA|TRBV2|TRBJ1-3
CASSDQTGYGNTIYF
TGTGCCAGCAGCGACCAGACAGGTTACGGAAACACCATATATTTT